This T cell receptor (beta chain) emerged from a study of blood T cell repertoires in COVID-19. Across the whole study: Samples of COVID-19 (acute and convalescent) were obtained from the United States, Italy and Spain. The analysed material was cDNA or gDNA that came from T cells, B-cell-depleted T cells, or PBMCs.

As handled by the study authors: Reference gene primer amplification yielded estimated nucleated cell counts. Only in-frame clones appear in the TCRdb table, and some are missing; sequencing was by immunoSEQ multiplex PCR. From that table come the V and J calls and clone size; the DNA was used to work out D and trimming. The sample includes about 170,000 clones, about four fifths of them seen just once. The ends lost 0 bases at V and 2 bases at J; junction bases unmatched: 10. The CDR3 is 18 residues long. The germline CDR1 and CDR2 sequences are SGHRS and YFSETQ. This chain joins TRBV5-1 and TRBJ1-4; 7 nucleotides match TRBD1. The sequenced material came from peripheral blood. This receptor was identified in a woman in her sixties or seventies who had recovered from COVID-19. CDR3 DNA sequence: TGCGCCAGCAGCTTGGGGGCACAGGGGTTTGGGACTAATGAAAAACTGTTTTTT. Translating it yields CASSLGAQGFGTNEKLFF.